What follows are 19 T cell receptor beta chains derived from one specimen sequenced in a study of Ad26.COV2.S vaccination and SARS-CoV-2 variants. Clones were sequenced by immunoSEQ multiplex PCR, and TCRdb holds only the in-frame ones, with some missing. Among 330,000 or so clones, roughly 90% were seen once, and the ten largest hold approximately 5%. Treatment described: around 19 received Ad26.COV2.S at low or high dose, single or two shots; 5 received placebo; per-sample allocation not given. Material that was analyzed had been drawn on day 63 after the first vaccine or placebo injection. Sequenced material: peripheral blood, taken in a trial of Ad26.COV2.S vaccine versus placebo. The receptor source for this set is a person aged 18-65 years who received the Ad26.COV2.S COVID-19 vaccine or a placebo.

The genes are TRBV6-5 and TRBJ2-7, with 9 nucleotides matching TRBD2. From germline, CDR1 is MNHEY and CDR2 SVGAGI. CDR3 size: 15 residues. The V gene end was trimmed by 0 bases and the J gene end by 7 bases; junction bases not matched to a gene: 7. CDR3: CASSYSLGGGGEQYF. CDR3 nucleotides: TGTGCCAGCAGTTACTCCCTAGGCGGGGGGGGTGAGCAGTACTTC.

The CDR3 DNA is TGCAGTGCCCAGGGTTACAATGAGCAGTTCTTC. Its protein is CSAQGYNEQFF. This rearrangement joins TRBV20-1 to TRBJ2-1; D might be TRBD1 (5 bases). V shed 6 bases and J shed 4 bases, with 7 bases lying between them. The CDR3 sequence is 11 residues long. Germline V gene lookup returns CDR1 DFQATT and CDR2 SNEGSKA (reference sequence).

The CDR3, as DNA: TGTGCCAGCAGCTTGAACTCTGGCGCTTCCTACGAGCAGTACGTC. This gives the protein CASSLNSGASYEQYV. J is TRBJ2-7 and V is TRBV7-8, with D unresolved. The CDR3 spans 15 residues. Trimming took off 3 bases at V and 1 base at J, with 13 bases between the two ends. Germline CDR1 reads SGHVS; CDR2 reads FQNEAQ.

The chain combines TRBV28 with TRBJ2-1; the D is unclear. Germline assignment: CDR1 MDHEN and CDR2 SYDVKM. V was clipped by 7 bases and J by 8 bases, with 9 bases between them. The length of the CDR3 is 11 residues. CDR3 amino acids: CASKSIDEQFF. The CDR3, as DNA: TGTGCCAGCAAATCAATCGATGAGCAGTTCTTC.

V usage is TRBV10-3 and J usage is TRBJ2-1; 10 bases are shared with TRBD1. Germline-derived CDR1 and CDR2 are ENHRY and SYGVKD. V dropped 3 bases and J dropped 7; count of bases not matched to a gene: 3. The CDR3 extends over 14 amino acids. The CDR3 sequence: CAISDGQGGNEQFF. The CDR3 coding sequence is TGTGCCATCAGTGATGGACAGGGGGGAAATGAGCAGTTCTTC.

This chain connects TRBV11-1 to TRBJ1-1, with TRBD1 as a possible D gene (6 bases). In germline, CDR1 is SGHAT, CDR2 FQDESV (reference sequence). This CDR3 comprises 15 residues. V gave up 5 bases and J gave up 5 bases, with 18 bases separating them. The CDR3 loop reads CASSPAQGIGTEAFF. Written as DNA, the CDR3 is TGTGCCAGCAGCCCGGCGCAGGGGATCGGGACTGAAGCTTTCTTT.

The chain is built from TRBV28 and TRBJ1-2; no clear D. CDR1 and CDR2 (germline): MDHEN, SYDVKM. The CDR3 extends over 11 amino acids. Trimming took 10 bases from V and 7 from J, leaving 13 bases between them. CDR3 DNA sequence: TGTGCCACAATCGGGCTAGTTGGCTACACCTTC. It is translated as CATIGLVGYTF.

This clone was detected once. The chain carries TRBV6-6 and TRBJ1-4, with D possibly TRBD1 on 5 matching bases. Germline assignment: CDR1 MNHNY and CDR2 SVGAGI (reference sequence). CDR3 length equals 15 residues. Trimming took 2 bases from V and 7 from J, leaving 14 bases between them. The CDR3 loop reads CASSYPDRSREKLFF. The CDR3 DNA is TGTGCCAGCAGTTACCCCGACAGATCTCGTGAAAAACTGTTTTTT.

The V gene is TRBV5-6, the J gene TRBJ1-6; D gene uncertain. The CDR3 is 14 residues long. Trimming shortened V by 2 bases and J by 9 bases, and 12 bases separated the two germline ends. Per the germline V gene, CDR1 is SGHDT and CDR2 is YYEEEE. CDR3 bases: TGTGCCAGCAGCTTCGCCGTGGTACTTTCACCCCTCCACTTT. It specifies CASSFAVVLSPLHF.

The chain is built from TRBV5-4 and TRBJ1-2; TRBD1 agrees at 9 bases. V lost 2 bases to trimming and J lost 4 bases; unmatched junction nucleotides: 3. CDR3 size: 14 residues. Germline CDR1 is SGHNT and CDR2 is YYREEE (reference sequence). The CDR3 loop is CASSLQGAIYGYTF. The DNA of the CDR3 is TGTGCCAGCAGCTTACAGGGGGCTATCTATGGCTACACCTTC.

The chain carries TRBV4-1 and TRBJ2-3; D is possibly TRBD2 (6 bases). Trimming removed 6 bases from V and 2 bases from J, with 30 bases in between. There are 20 residues in the CDR3. CDR1 is MGHRA and CDR2 is YSYEKL in the germline V gene. CDR3 protein: CASSNVFTGEYIQNTDTQYF. CDR3 in DNA: TGCGCCAGCAGTAATGTATTTACGGGGGAGTACATTCAGAACACAGATACGCAGTATTTT.

CDR3 nucleotide sequence: TGTGCCAGCAGCGAAACAGGGGCGAGCAATCAGCCCCAGCATTTT. Amino acid sequence: CASSETGASNQPQHF. The V gene is TRBV28, the J gene TRBJ1-5, with TRBD1 matching 7 bases. The CDR3 sequence is 15 residues long. Looked up from germline, CDR1 is MDHEN and CDR2 is SYDVKM. The trim removed 6 bases at V and 1 base at J, leaving 6 bases unmatched.

The CDR3, as DNA: TGCGCCAGCAGCTTGGCCGGGGCAGGGTCTGGCTACGAGCAGTACTTC. The encoded protein is CASSLAGAGSGYEQYF. The chain is built from TRBV5-1 and TRBJ2-7; D may be TRBD1 or TRBD2 (5 bases each). V was trimmed by 0 bases and J by 3 bases, leaving 16 bases between them. CDR1 and CDR2 from the germline V gene are SGHRS and YFSETQ. The CDR3 consists of 16 residues. The full variable domain, rest sourced from reference TRBV5-1 and TRBJ2-7, is KAGVTQTPRYLIKTRGQQVTLSCSPISGHRSVSWYQQTPGQGLQFLFEYFSETQRNKGNFPGRFSGRQFSNSRSEMNVSTLELGDSALYLCASSLAGAGSGYEQYFGPGTRLTVT.

This rearrangement joins TRBV14 to TRBJ1-1; D gene uncertain. The germline V gene has CDR1 SGHDN and CDR2 FVKESK. V shed 4 bases and J shed 2 bases, with 14 bases lying between them. The CDR3 length is 15 residues. The CDR3 here is CASSPAIHVNTEAFF. DNA of the CDR3: TGTGCCAGCAGCCCCGCCATACACGTAAACACTGAAGCTTTCTTT. Using reference TRBV14 and TRBJ1-1 for the parts outside the CDR3, the full variable domain is EAGVTQFPSHSVIEKGQTVTLRCDPISGHDNLYWYRRVMGKEIKFLLHFVKESKQDESGMPNNRFLAERTGGTYSTLKVQPAELEDSGVYFCASSPAIHVNTEAFFGQGTRLTVV.

This chain uses TRBV5-1 with TRBJ2-5; D remains ambiguous. The CDR3 has 11 residues. V was shortened by 2 bases and J by 5 bases, with 4 bases between the two germline ends. CDR1 is SGHRS and CDR2 is YFSETQ in the germline V gene. The CDR3 DNA is TGCGCCAGCAGCTTCGGGGAGACCCAGTACTTC. This encodes CASSFGETQYF.

The J gene is TRBJ1-6, the V gene TRBV12-3 or TRBV12-4, with no clear D. With 6 bases removed from V and 9 bases from J, the gap between germline ends came to 9 bases. The CDR3 length is 12 residues. In DNA form, the CDR3 reads TGTGCCAGCAGCGGAGAGGGTTCACCCCTCCACTTT. Translating gives CASSGEGSPLHF.

The genes are TRBV13 and TRBJ2-1, with a possible D match to TRBD2 (7 bases). Germline CDR1 and CDR2: PRHDT and FYEKMQ (reference sequence). The length of the CDR3 is 16 residues. V was trimmed by 3 bases and J by 3 bases, leaving 15 bases between them. CDR3 protein: CASSLSGGAVYNEQFF. The CDR3, as DNA: TGTGCCAGCAGCTTGAGTGGGGGGGCCGTCTACAATGAGCAGTTCTTC.

The chain recombines TRBV3-1 (or the pseudogene TRBV3-2) with TRBJ2-1; D gene unclear. Germline assignment: CDR1 LGHDT and CDR2 YNNKEL (reference sequence). V gave up 0 bases and J gave up 4 bases, with 10 bases separating them. The CDR3 totals 15 residues. CDR3 sequence: CASSQDGRPYNEQFF. DNA for the CDR3: TGTGCCAGCAGCCAAGATGGCAGACCTTACAATGAGCAGTTCTTC.

The chain combines TRBV2 with TRBJ2-5, with 7 bases lining up with TRBD2. Germline CDR1 reads SNHLY; CDR2 reads FYNNEI. V dropped 6 bases and J dropped 4; count of bases not matched to a gene: 5. CDR3 size: 13 residues. CDR3 coding DNA: TGTGCCAGCAGGCGGGAGAGGGGAGAGACCCAGTACTTC. Its translation: CASRRERGETQYF. The full variable domain, with the rest looked up from reference TRBV2 and TRBJ2-5, is EPEVTQTPSHQVTQMGQEVILRCVPISNHLYFYWYRQILGQKVEFLVSFYNNEISEKSEIFDDQFSVERPDGSNFTLKIRSTKLEDSAMYFCASRRERGETQYFGPGTRLLVL.